The next 7 T cell receptor beta chains were all read from a single sample in a study of blood T cells in healthy people across ages. Sample-barcoded 5' priming and a J-beta primer mix drove a second PCR of about 6 to 12 cycles. TCRdb re-called the 5' RACE reads with MiXCR, one entry per CDR3 protein. The sample holds 720,000 or so distinct CDR3 sequences, 35% to 50% seen once. Sequences were obtained from blood. These receptors came from an elderly man in good health.

This clonotype was observed a few times. The chain couples TRBV12-3 or TRBV12-4 to TRBJ1-2, with unresolved D. This CDR3 spans 10 amino acids. V gave up 4 bases and J gave up 7 bases, with 4 bases separating them. CDR3 amino acids: CASSSGGYTF. The CDR3 nucleotides read TGTGCCAGCAGTTCTGGTGGCTACACCTTC.

The chain is built from TRBV20-1 and TRBJ2-5, with D perhaps TRBD1 or TRBD2 (5 bases each). CDR1 and CDR2 from the germline V gene are DFQATT and SNEGSKA (reference sequence). Trimming took off 6 bases at V and 11 bases at J, with 28 bases between the two ends. This CDR3 has 15 amino acids. CDR3 bases: TGCAGTGCCGACTCCGGGACCCCCACCGGGAATGAGCAGTACTTC. Amino acid sequence: CSADSGTPTGNEQYF.

This clonotype was seen a few times. Sequence at one end of the junction differs from germline and may be a read error. The V call is TRBV20-1, the J call TRBJ2-5; a weak D match, TRBD2 (5 bases). The better agreement between TRBJ2-1 and the DNA end casts doubt on the J call. The CDR3 sequence is 11 residues long. Germline V CDR1 and CDR2: DFQATT, SNEGSKA (reference sequence). The CDR3 sequence: CSASKQETQFF. In DNA, the CDR3 is TGCAGCGCTAGCAAGCAAGAGACCCAGTTCTTC.

CDR3 in DNA: TGCAGTGCGCCAACCGGGACAGGACCCAACGACGAGCAGTTCTTC. Translation gives CSAPTGTGPNDEQFF. The genes are TRBV20-1 and TRBJ2-1; 8 positions match TRBD1. The J segment lost 10 bases and the V segment lost 6 bases, leaving 17 bases of the junction unmatched. This CDR3 is 15 amino acids long. Germline CDR1 DFQATT, CDR2 SNEGSKA (reference sequence).

This clonotype was detected a few times. This chain links TRBV4-1 with TRBJ2-3; 8 bases align to TRBD2. This CDR3 region has 18 residues. Trimming cost V 1 base and J 0 bases; bases outside gene matches: 9. CDR1 and CDR2 (germline): MGHRA, YSYEKL. The CDR3 DNA reads as TGCGCCAGCAGCCAAGGCGCGGGGGGACATCTCAGCACAGATACGCAGTATTTT. Translating it yields CASSQGAGGHLSTDTQYF.

This clonotype was counted only a few times. The chain uses TRBV28 and TRBJ2-1; TRBD2 agrees at 11 bases. Germline values: CDR1 MDHEN, CDR2 SYDVKM. CDR3 length: 15 amino acids. V shed 1 base and J 6 bases; nucleotides not matched to a gene: 2. CDR3 coding DNA: TGTGCCAGCAGTTTATTTACTAGCGGGAGCAATGAGCAGTTCTTC. Translated, it gives CASSLFTSGSNEQFF. The whole variable domain, filled in from reference TRBV28 and TRBJ2-1, reads DVKVTQSSRYLVKRTGEKVFLECVQDMDHENMFWYRQDPGLGLRLIYFSYDVKMKEKGDIPEGYSVSREKKERFSLILESASTNQTSMYLCASSLFTSGSNEQFFGPGTRLTVL.

This clonotype was counted a few times. This chain links TRBV20-1 with TRBJ1-1; D unclear. Germline-derived CDR1 and CDR2 are DFQATT and SNEGSKA (reference sequence). The V gene lost 2 bases and the J gene lost 1 base, with 8 bases spanning the gap. The CDR3 spans 13 residues. CDR3 sequence (DNA): TGCAGTGCTAGAACGACACAGAACACTGAAGCTTTCTTT. Its protein is CSARTTQNTEAFF.